These T cell receptor beta chains were read from a single sample in a study of T-cell memory formation after mild COVID-19. In TCRdb, the 5' RACE reads were re-called with MiXCR into one record per CDR3 protein. Of 300,000 to 350,000 distinct CDR3 sequences detected, approximately 20% appear once; the ten largest clones hold more than 20%. The sequencing sample was made of PBMCs or a T cell subset sorted from them (not recorded which). These TCRs come from a man younger than 35 who had mild COVID-19 (a few samples of this study predate the infection). Cell type and time point are not known. Each CDR3 is given without its conserved first and last residue. Fields, in order: V gene, clone size, CDR3 protein. Clone size is not always given. Where it is, it says once, few, many or a class for expanded clones.

TRBV12-3/TRBV12-4 many ASSYRGEQY
TRBV5-1 few ASSLTSAVDEQF
TRBV6-2/TRBV6-3 few ASSLSLDTQY
TRBV20-1 . SAGSENTGELF
TRBV5-1 . ASSLSRTENTEAF
TRBV6-1 few ASSGQGIGQPQH
TRBV2 few ASRVLPGELF
TRBV6-5 . ASSYATSYNEQF
TRBV7-9 . ASSSGLYTGELF
TRBV19 . ASSIDPSYNEQF
TRBV2 . ASSVGGGLTEAF
TRBV29-1 . SVERGSETQY
TRBV7-9 . ATDPMNTEAF
TRBV12-5 . ASGLALDRTSGNTIY
TRBV5-1 few ASSPGQGETIVRTGLAKNIQY
TRBV7-9 many ASSLEGSTDTQY
TRBV7-8 few ASSSPRLRQSYGYT
TRBV7-9 . ASSHNLQGGGYT
TRBV20-1 few SALRDRAYEQY
TRBV11-2 many ASSLASGGYEDTQY
TRBV5-1 . ASSPDGGNEKLF
TRBV7-2 few ASSRANNYGYT
TRBV5-1 few ASSSPRDSPHTNTGELF
TRBV10-3 few AISLKGGYT
TRBV12-3/TRBV12-4 few ASSPLGGTILSPEAF
TRBV10-3 . AISGRDTEAF
TRBV20-1 few SAGRTGPAEQY
TRBV11-2 . ASSPGQGWTGELF
TRBV20-1 many SARDAGQGHYAEAF
TRBV7-6 few ASRKREGHNEQF
TRBV6-1 many ASIAGTTGVGGPQH
TRBV19 . ATHRGGNGYT
TRBV11-2 . ASSALNHEQF
TRBV5-1 . ASSLGRGLNNEQF
TRBV7-9 . ASSPGPRGTEAF
TRBV5-1 few ASSAVTGGEETQY
TRBV7-6 few ASSLQAGLDTQY
TRBV5-5 . ASSPQPYSNQPQH
TRBV6-1 few ASSSRRAITDTQY
TRBV11-1 . ASSSVWVGEQF
TRBV29-1 . SASYLVDTQY
TRBV11-2 few ASSLWTIQETQY
TRBV7-9 few ASSWLDRYSPLH
TRBV7-6 . ASSLMISGTGANVLT
TRBV7-2 few ASSLDLFSGVYNEQF
TRBV24-1 . ATSVPGPPRPGELF
TRBV5-4 . ASSFLGAEDTQY
TRBV7-3 few ASSSPLSDEQF
TRBV18 . ASSPGEYQETQY
TRBV5-1 . ASSLQSSDYGYT
TRBV9 few ASSVAPTEDQPQH
TRBV25-1 . ASSEPGGANVLT
TRBV5-1 . ASSYRGGFSTEAF
TRBV7-2 few ASSATGGLAYNEQF